This T cell receptor (beta chain) was sequenced during a study of blood T cell repertoires in COVID-19. Study as a whole: Acute-phase and convalescent COVID-19 samples originated in the United States, Italy and Spain. In each case, the material was cDNA or gDNA derived from T cells, B-cell-depleted T cells, or PBMCs.

V was pared by 5 bases and J by 7 bases, with 9 bases between. CDR1 is WNHNN and CDR2 is SYGVQD in the germline V gene (reference sequence). The CDR3 extends over 13 amino acids. In the original analysis: Quantification of nucleated cells was approximated via reference gene primer amplification. Assay: immunoSEQ multiplex PCR; the TCRdb copy retains only in-frame clones and omits some. D and trimming come from the DNA, and the V and J calls and clone size come from that table. The data show approximately 150,000 clones, 65% to 85% seen once. The source of this sequence is a man in his 60s with active or convalescent COVID-19. The rearrangement joins TRBV10-1 to TRBJ1-6; a weak D match, TRBD1 (5 bases). Sequencing was carried out using peripheral blood. This CDR3 reads CASSPGVNSPLHF. The DNA for the CDR3 is TGCGCCAGCAGTCCGGGGGTCAATTCACCCCTCCACTTT.